This TCR beta chain is drawn from a study of T cell responses to AZD1222 COVID-19 vaccine. Study findings and constraints: Only a handful of AZD1222 recipients were seropositive at baseline. Spike regions recognized by vaccine-associated CD4 TCRs spanned the protein, led by 160-218 and 743-854. In all cases, repertoires were sampled only after the peak T cell response. Unmutated variant regions reportedly attract nearly half of all spike-specific TCRs.

Assay used: immunoSEQ multiplex PCR; TCRdb lists only in-frame clones, some missing. The table shows 43,000 or so clones, with about nine tenths occurring only once. A note on this clone: The antigen is undetermined.

The V end was cut by 5 bases, the J end by 2 bases, with 13 bases between. This CDR3 region has 15 residues. Germline CDR1 and CDR2: MNHEY and SVGAGI. The TCR sequence derives from an adult who received the AZD1222 COVID-19 vaccine. The material was peripheral blood, obtained 28 days after the second AZD1222 dose. The V gene is TRBV6-5, the J gene TRBJ2-1; the D is unclear. The CDR3 loop reads CASSPKSWTYNEQFF. CDR3 DNA: TGTGCCAGCAGTCCGAAAAGTTGGACCTACAATGAGCAGTTCTTC.